These 23 T cell receptor beta chains share one sample of origin, sequenced in a study of early T cells in non-severe SARS-CoV-2 infection. TCRdb re-analysed the 5' RACE reads in MiXCR, keeping a single row per CDR3 protein. The data hold some 40,000 distinct CDR3 sequences, with less than 15% observed a single time. The material sequenced was whole blood. The receptors shown here come from an adult who was a healthcare worker with PCR-confirmed SARS-CoV-2 infection or an uninfected control (not recorded which).

V usage is TRBV7-6 and J usage is TRBJ2-1; 11 nucleotides align to TRBD1. Germline V lookup: CDR1 SGHVS, CDR2 FNYEAQ. This CDR3 is built from 15 residues. The V segment lost 10 bases and the J segment 7 bases; nucleotides outside the gene matches: 12. CDR3 residues: CAIIPAGTGGNEQFF. The CDR3 DNA is TGTGCCATCATCCCAGCGGGGACAGGGGGAAATGAGCAGTTCTTC.

This chain uses TRBV20-1 with TRBJ2-4; unclear D gene. The CDR3 is made up of 12 amino acids. Germline loops: CDR1 DFQATT, CDR2 SNEGSKA (reference sequence). Trimming took off 6 bases at V and 1 base at J, with 7 bases between the two ends. The CDR3 loop is CSATVAKNIQYF. The CDR3 DNA sequence: TGCAGTGCGACGGTTGCCAAAAACATTCAGTACTTC.

The table lists this clonotype with many counts. The CDR3 nucleotides read TGTGCCAGCAGCCGCGAACTAGAGAGCACCGGGGAGCTGTTTTTT. Translated, it gives CASSRELESTGELFF. V is TRBV7-6 and J is TRBJ2-2; weak D call: TRBD2 (5 bases). The germline V and J ends were trimmed by 5 bases and 4 bases, with 14 bases remaining between them. Germline CDR1 is SGHVS and CDR2 is FNYEAQ. This CDR3 region has 15 residues.

Within the sample, this clonotype is medium-sized (0.01 to 0.1%). The chain links TRBV29-1 to TRBJ2-2; 9 bases align to TRBD1. Trimming cost V 2 bases and J 2 bases; bases outside gene matches: 9. CDR3 length equals 17 residues. Per the germline V gene, CDR1 is SQVTM and CDR2 is ANQGSEA. Here the CDR3 DNA reads TGCAGCGTTGAAATACCCTTGGGACAGGGCAACACCGGGGAGCTGTTTTTT. Protein product: CSVEIPLGQGNTGELFF.

This clonotype was seen only a few times. V usage is TRBV29-1 and J usage is TRBJ1-4, with D tentatively TRBD1 (5 bases). The length of the CDR3 is 14 residues. CDR1 is SQVTM and CDR2 is ANQGSEA in the germline V gene. V was cut by 5 bases and J by 1 base, with 11 bases left in between. CDR3 bases: TGCAGCGTTCTTATCGGGGGAACTAATGAAAAACTGTTTTTT. Amino acids: CSVLIGGTNEKLFF.

The chain is built from TRBV9 and TRBJ2-1; D is ambiguous. The CDR3 runs to 13 residues. The V gene lost 1 base and the J gene lost 10 bases, with 12 bases spanning the gap. CDR1 is SGDLS, CDR2 YYNGEE, per germline. CDR3 loop: CASSVRPSAEQFF. In DNA, the CDR3 is TGTGCCAGCAGCGTACGCCCCTCAGCGGAGCAGTTCTTC.

This clonotype was picked up many times. The chain employs TRBV21-1 and TRBJ1-2. TRBV21-1 is a pseudogene locus. The CDR3 spans 16 residues. Here the CDR3 DNA reads TGTGCCAGCAGTATCCTCAGAGACTCTCCTAACTATGGCTACACCTTC. This codes for CASSILRDSPNYGYTF.

This clonotype was detected a few times. This chain links TRBV4-1 with TRBJ2-7; 8 nucleotides line up with TRBD2. Germline CDR1 and CDR2: MGHRA and YSYEKL. V lost 1 base to trimming and J lost 9 bases; unmatched junction nucleotides: 5. The CDR3 length is 13 residues. DNA of the CDR3: TGCGCCAGCAGCCAAGGACTAGCGAATGTGCAGTACTTC. This translates into CASSQGLANVQYF.

This clonotype was seen only a few times. The V and J genes are TRBV24-1 and TRBJ2-5; a weak D match, TRBD2 (6 bases). Between the trimmed V and J ends, which lost 6 bases and 3 bases, there was a span of 22 bases. CDR1 is KGHDR and CDR2 is SFDVKD in the germline V gene. The CDR3 has 17 amino acids. The CDR3 coding sequence is TGTGCCACCAGTCACACCTCGATTGACGGCGGGGAAGAGACCCAGTACTTC. It translates to CATSHTSIDGGEETQYF.

This clonotype was observed a handful of times. This chain joins TRBV2 and TRBJ2-5, with D uncertain. The CDR3 runs to 15 residues. Germline V gene lookup returns CDR1 SNHLY and CDR2 FYNNEI. The V and J ends lost 6 bases and 7 bases respectively, with 21 bases between them. The CDR3 sequence is CASRVILGIRGTQYF. The CDR3 nucleotides read TGTGCCAGCAGAGTAATTCTAGGAATACGAGGGACCCAGTACTTC. The whole variable domain, filled in from reference TRBV2 and TRBJ2-5, reads EPEVTQTPSHQVTQMGQEVILRCVPISNHLYFYWYRQILGQKVEFLVSFYNNEISEKSEIFDDQFSVERPDGSNFTLKIRSTKLEDSAMYFCASRVILGIRGTQYFGPGTRLLVL.

This chain connects TRBV5-4 to TRBJ2-1; TRBD2 agrees at 13 bases. CDR3 length equals 15 residues. J gave up 10 bases and V 4 bases, and 8 bases lay outside the gene matches. Germline V gene sequence: CDR1 SGHNT, CDR2 YYREEE (reference sequence). This CDR3 reads CASSQGLAGEPEQFF. The CDR3 DNA reads as TGTGCCAGCAGCCAAGGACTAGCGGGAGAACCCGAGCAGTTCTTC.

The sample holds a few counts of this clonotype. The J gene is TRBJ2-2, the V gene TRBV5-4; possible D gene TRBD2, 6 bases. In germline, CDR1 is SGHNT, CDR2 YYREEE (reference sequence). V was trimmed by 4 bases and J by 6 bases, leaving 10 bases between them. The CDR3 has 13 residues. CDR3 DNA: TGTGCCAGCAGCACGACTAGTTCCGGGGAGCTGTTTTTT. Encoded protein: CASSTTSSGELFF. Combining the CDR3 with reference TRBV5-4 and TRBJ2-2 gives the whole variable domain ETGVTQSPTHLIKTRGQQVTLRCSSQSGHNTVSWYQQALGQGPQFIFQYYREEENGRGNFPPRFSGLQFPNYSSELNVNALELDDSALYLCASSTTSSGELFFGEGSRLTVL.

Of note for this clonotype: A read error is possible here, since a much larger clone lies one base away. The chain carries TRBV6-2 or TRBV6-3 and TRBJ2-1; D call uncertain. V lost 2 bases, J lost 6 bases, and 8 bases lay in between. The CDR3 loop spans 13 amino acids. Germline V lookup: CDR1 MNHEY, CDR2 SVGEGT. In DNA, the CDR3 is TGTGCCAGCAGTTACGTGGTTGTCAATGAGCAGTTCTTC. The encoded protein is CASSYVVVNEQFF.

The chain couples TRBV29-1 to TRBJ2-1; 7 bases map to TRBD1. The CDR3 totals 15 residues. V gave up 0 bases and J gave up 3 bases; unmatched junction bases: 5. The germline gives CDR1 SQVTM, CDR2 ANQGSEA. The CDR3 loop is CSVEDSRDSYNEQFF. CDR3 nucleotide sequence: TGCAGCGTTGAAGACAGCCGGGACAGCTACAATGAGCAGTTCTTC.

This clonotype was recorded a few times. At one boundary the junction diverges from the germline segment, which might be a read error. CDR3 DNA sequence: TGCAGCGCTACCGTCGGAGGGGGCTCCTACAATGAGCAGTTCTTC. This encodes CSATVGGGSYNEQFF. The chain links TRBV20-1 to TRBJ2-1; either TRBD1 or TRBD2 may supply D (6 bases each). The CDR3 contains 15 residues. Germline CDR1 DFQATT, CDR2 SNEGSKA (reference sequence).

This clonotype was counted only a few times. The germline gene is not matched at one end of the junction; a read error may be the cause. The J gene is TRBJ2-7, the V gene TRBV2; D uncertain. The CDR3 length is 14 residues. In germline, CDR1 is SNHLY, CDR2 FYNNEI. The CDR3 protein is CTSSVNGFTYEQYF. CDR3 in DNA: TGTACCAGCAGTGTGAATGGATTTACCTACGAGCAGTACTTC. The whole variable domain, filled in from reference TRBV2 and TRBJ2-7, reads EPEVTQTPSHQVTQMGQEVILRCVPISNHLYFYWYRQILGQKVEFLVSFYNNEISEKSEIFDDQFSVERPDGSNFTLKIRSTKLEDSAMYFCTSSVNGFTYEQYFGPGTRLTVT.

The V and J genes are TRBV3-1 and TRBJ2-5; 10 bases line up with TRBD2. CDR3 length equals 15 residues. Germline V gene sequence: CDR1 LGHDT, CDR2 YNNKEL (reference sequence). Trimming took 6 bases from V and 2 from J; bases not matched to a gene: 6. The CDR3 is CASRASGSRQETQYF. Written as DNA, the CDR3 is TGTGCCAGCAGGGCTAGCGGGAGCCGGCAAGAGACCCAGTACTTC.

This clonotype appeared a few times. The chain couples TRBV2 to TRBJ2-1; 7 nucleotides align to TRBD2. Unmatched junction bases numbered 12, after V lost 10 bases and J lost 3 bases. Germline-derived CDR1 and CDR2 are SNHLY and FYNNEI. CDR3 length: 15 residues. This chain's CDR3 is CAISGPHSIYNEQFF. The CDR3 bases are TGTGCCATTAGCGGGCCACACTCTATCTACAATGAGCAGTTCTTC.

This clonotype was observed at least ten times. The chain joins TRBV20-1 to TRBJ1-5; D is uncertain. Per the germline V gene, CDR1 is DFQATT and CDR2 is SNEGSKA (reference sequence). Trimming cost V 7 bases and J 9 bases, with 13 bases left between them. The CDR3 consists of 11 residues. The CDR3 reads CSEGRGRPQHF. The DNA of the CDR3 is TGCAGTGAAGGTCGGGGTAGGCCCCAGCATTTT.

This clonotype appeared many times. V and J are TRBV5-1 and TRBJ2-7; tentatively, D is TRBD2 (6 bases). The CDR3 has 15 residues. The ends were cut back, 4 bases at V and 1 base at J, with 15 bases in the middle. CDR1 is SGHRS and CDR2 is YFSETQ in the germline V gene. Here the CDR3 reads CASSTGTGSSYEQYF. CDR3 sequence (DNA): TGCGCCAGCAGCACCGGGACTGGTTCATCCTACGAGCAGTACTTC. Looking up the rest from reference TRBV5-1 and TRBJ2-7 gives the full variable domain: KAGVTQTPRYLIKTRGQQVTLSCSPISGHRSVSWYQQTPGQGLQFLFEYFSETQRNKGNFPGRFSGRQFSNSRSEMNVSTLELGDSALYLCASSTGTGSSYEQYFGPGTRLTVT.

This clonotype came up many times. The germline gene is not matched at one end of the junction; a read error may be the cause. The chain is built from TRBV7-9 and TRBJ1-2; 7 bases fit TRBD1. Germline assignment: CDR1 SEHNR and CDR2 FQNEAQ (reference sequence). The CDR3 loop spans 12 amino acids. CDR3 in amino acids: CASSPTGTLFSF. The CDR3 DNA sequence: TGTGCCAGCAGTCCGACAGGGACCCTATTCTCCTTC.

This clonotype was seen many times. The chain joins TRBV4-3 to TRBJ2-1; no definite D call. This CDR3 is built from 13 residues. Germline CDR1 is LGHNA and CDR2 is YSLEER. Between the trimmed V and J ends, which lost 1 base and 4 bases, there was a span of 5 bases. CDR3 amino acids: CASSQVAYNEQFF. The CDR3 DNA reads TGCGCCAGCAGCCAAGTGGCATACAATGAGCAGTTCTTC.

This clonotype was found many times. The V and J genes are TRBV11-1 and TRBJ2-3, with TRBD1 matching 7 bases. Germline lookup yields CDR1 SGHAT and CDR2 FQDESV (reference sequence). This CDR3 region has 16 residues. V was clipped by 2 bases and J by 2 bases; unmatched bases: 7. CDR3 loop: CASSLLVTGNTDTQYF. As DNA, the CDR3 is TGTGCCAGCAGCTTATTGGTGACAGGGAACACAGATACGCAGTATTTT.